These 23 T cell receptor beta chains came from one sample sequenced in a study of blood T cell repertoires in COVID-19. TCRdb's table, derived via immunoSEQ multiplex PCR, lists solely in-frame clones and lacks some. Here the sample spans over 90,000 clones, 75% to 90% being singletons. Sequencing was carried out using peripheral blood. These receptors all come from a woman between 65 and 79 years old with acute or convalescent COVID-19.

V usage is TRBV3-1 (or the pseudogene TRBV3-2) and J usage is TRBJ1-3; TRBD1 is a possible D gene (5 bases). Germline V lookup: CDR1 LGHDT, CDR2 YNNKEL (reference sequence). The CDR3 totals 18 residues. V lost 2 bases and J 2 bases, leaving 19 bases between the germline ends. As DNA, the CDR3 is TGTGCCAGCAGCCAAAGAGGCTATGATAAGGGGCCTGGAAACACCATATATTTT. Translation: CASSQRGYDKGPGNTIYF.

In nucleotides, the CDR3 is TGCGCCAGCAGTCCCGGTGGCGGGCCCTACAATGAGCAGTTCTTC. Amino acid sequence: CASSPGGGPYNEQFF. V and J are TRBV4-1 and TRBJ2-1; a possible D gene is TRBD2 (5 bases). Germline values: CDR1 MGHRA, CDR2 YSYEKL. Trimming left V 6 bases short and J 2 bases short, with 14 bases between. The CDR3 has 15 residues.

The chain's CDR3 is CASRGTGNLEKNIQYF. Here the CDR3 DNA reads TGTGCCAGTAGGGGGACAGGGAATCTCGAGAAAAACATTCAGTACTTC. The genes are TRBV19 and TRBJ2-4; 9 positions agree with TRBD1. The trim removed 6 bases at V and 4 bases at J, leaving 10 bases unmatched. The germline V gene has CDR1 LNHDA and CDR2 SQIVND (reference sequence). The CDR3 runs 16 residues.

The chain employs TRBV2 and TRBJ1-3; the D gene is possibly TRBD1 (6 bases). The CDR3 runs to 14 residues. The germline V gene encodes CDR1 SNHLY and CDR2 FYNNEI. Trimming pared 5 bases from V and 4 bases from J, leaving 12 bases between. This chain's CDR3 is CASSQQGSGNTIYF. The CDR3 DNA sequence: TGTGCCAGCAGTCAACAGGGATCGGGAAACACCATATATTTT. Full variable domain (outside the CDR3, taken from reference TRBV2 and TRBJ1-3): EPEVTQTPSHQVTQMGQEVILRCVPISNHLYFYWYRQILGQKVEFLVSFYNNEISEKSEIFDDQFSVERPDGSNFTLKIRSTKLEDSAMYFCASSQQGSGNTIYFGEGSWLTVV.

This chain connects TRBV7-9 to TRBJ2-3; 10 bases are shared with TRBD2. V was clipped by 4 bases and J by 2 bases; unmatched bases: 9. The CDR3 is made up of 17 amino acids. CDR1 SEHNR and CDR2 FQNEAQ come from the germline V gene (reference sequence). CDR3 protein: CASSSNTGLADTDTQYF. The CDR3 DNA is TGTGCCAGCAGCTCGAATACAGGACTAGCGGACACAGATACGCAGTATTTT.

The V gene is TRBV15, the J gene TRBJ1-4; weak D call: TRBD1 (6 bases). The CDR3 contains 16 residues. Looked up from germline, CDR1 is LNHNV and CDR2 is YYDKDF (reference sequence). Trimming took off 4 bases at V and 2 bases at J, with 14 bases between the two ends. As DNA, the CDR3 is TGTGCCACCAGCATTATCACAGGGTCGACTAATGAAAAACTGTTTTTT. Protein sequence: CATSIITGSTNEKLFF.

The chain combines TRBV10-2 with TRBJ2-5, with 7 bases fitting TRBD1. Germline values: CDR1 WSHSY, CDR2 SAAADI. The CDR3 has 15 amino acids. V gave up 0 bases and J gave up 7 bases; unmatched junction bases: 8. CDR3 loop: CASSESGQAWGTQYF. For the CDR3, the DNA is TGCGCCAGCAGTGAGTCCGGACAGGCCTGGGGGACCCAGTACTTC.

CDR3 nucleotide sequence: TGTGCCAGCAAACTAGCGGGGGCGGCTTCCTACAATGAGCAGTTCTTC. Its protein product is CASKLAGAASYNEQFF. The V and J genes are TRBV27 and TRBJ2-1; 11 bases match TRBD2. This CDR3 comprises 16 residues. With 7 bases clipped from V and 1 base from J, the junction kept 6 bases outside the gene matches. Germline V gene sequence: CDR1 MNHEY, CDR2 SMNVEV (reference sequence).

The J gene is TRBJ2-2, the V gene TRBV2, with 8 nucleotides matching TRBD2. V dropped 4 bases and J dropped 7; count of bases not matched to a gene: 11. Germline V gene data show CDR1 as SNHLY and CDR2 as FYNNEI. The length of the CDR3 is 16 residues. The CDR3 loop reads CASSGTGGRTGGELFF. CDR3 nucleotides: TGTGCCAGCAGTGGAACGGGGGGGCGGACTGGCGGGGAGCTGTTTTTT.

The chain links TRBV19 to TRBJ1-1; possible D gene TRBD1, 5 bases. CDR1 and CDR2 from the germline V gene are LNHDA and SQIVND (reference sequence). V was clipped by 3 bases and J by 0 bases, with 14 bases between them. This CDR3 region has 16 residues. This CDR3 is CASSILWGGMNTEAFF. Written as DNA, the CDR3 is TGTGCCAGTAGTATTCTATGGGGGGGAATGAACACTGAAGCTTTCTTT.

This chain joins TRBV18 and TRBJ1-1, with TRBD1 matching over 8 bases. V lost 5 bases, J lost 8 bases, and 7 bases stayed unmatched. Germline V gives CDR1 KGHSH, CDR2 LQKENI. This CDR3 spans 13 amino acids. The DNA of the CDR3 is TGTGCCAGCTCAGCGACAGGGGCTTCGGAAGCTTTCTTT. Translated, it gives CASSATGASEAFF.

V usage is TRBV28 and J usage is TRBJ1-4; no definite D call. Germline V lookup: CDR1 MDHEN, CDR2 SYDVKM. V shed 6 bases and J shed 9 bases, with 11 bases lying between them. This CDR3 contains 12 residues. In nucleotides, the CDR3 is TGTGCCAGCAGGATGCGGGATCAAAAACTGTTTTTT. Translating gives CASRMRDQKLFF.

This chain links TRBV3-1 (or the pseudogene TRBV3-2) with TRBJ1-1, with TRBD1 as a possible D gene (5 bases). Germline CDR1 LGHDT, CDR2 YNNKEL (reference sequence). The CDR3 consists of 15 residues. Trimming pared 4 bases from V and 6 bases from J, leaving 18 bases between. The CDR3 reads CASSLSSLRGSEAFF. CDR3 nucleotide sequence: TGTGCCAGCAGCCTCTCTTCCTTGCGGGGGTCTGAAGCTTTCTTT.

The chain joins TRBV7-9 to TRBJ1-1, with 7 bases aligning to TRBD1. The trim removed 9 bases at V and 3 bases at J, leaving 4 bases unmatched. The CDR3 spans 12 residues. CDR1 is SEHNR, CDR2 FQNEAQ, per germline (reference sequence). CDR3 in amino acids: CASKTGDTEAFF. CDR3 DNA: TGTGCCAGTAAAACAGGGGACACTGAAGCTTTCTTT.

This chain connects TRBV19 to TRBJ1-1; no clear D. Trimming left V 2 bases short and J 0 bases short, with 10 bases between. The CDR3 loop spans 15 amino acids. Looked up from germline, CDR1 is LNHDA and CDR2 is SQIVND (reference sequence). The CDR3 DNA reads as TGTGCCAGTAGTATAAAAAACAGAGTGAACACTGAAGCTTTCTTT. Translating it yields CASSIKNRVNTEAFF.

The chain uses TRBV18 and TRBJ2-2, with 10 bases lining up with TRBD2. The CDR3 extends over 17 amino acids. Germline values: CDR1 KGHSH, CDR2 LQKENI. V dropped 0 bases and J dropped 6; count of bases not matched to a gene: 7. For the CDR3, the DNA is TGTGCCAGCTCACCACCCGGCTTAGCGGGAGGATCCGGGGAGCTGTTTTTT. Translation gives CASSPPGLAGGSGELFF. Full variable domain (outside the CDR3, taken from reference TRBV18 and TRBJ2-2): NAGVMQNPRHLVRRRGQEARLRCSPMKGHSHVYWYRQLPEEGLKFMVYLQKENIIDESGMPKERFSAEFPKEGPSILRIQQVVRGDSAAYFCASSPPGLAGGSGELFFGEGSRLTVL.

The chain employs TRBV28 and TRBJ2-7; D remains ambiguous. The germline V gene has CDR1 MDHEN and CDR2 SYDVKM. V shed 5 bases and J shed 2 bases, with 10 bases lying between them. There are 13 residues in the CDR3. CDR3 nucleotide sequence: TGTGCCAGCAGTCGAATCGGTCCCTACGAGCAGTACTTC. Protein sequence: CASSRIGPYEQYF. The full variable domain, its missing parts supplied by reference TRBV28 and TRBJ2-7, is DVKVTQSSRYLVKRTGEKVFLECVQDMDHENMFWYRQDPGLGLRLIYFSYDVKMKEKGDIPEGYSVSREKKERFSLILESASTNQTSMYLCASSRIGPYEQYFGPGTRLTVT.

The chain is built from TRBV3-1 (or the pseudogene TRBV3-2) and TRBJ1-4, with D possibly TRBD1 on 5 matching bases. Germline V gene lookup returns CDR1 LGHDT and CDR2 YNNKEL (reference sequence). This CDR3 is built from 14 residues. Deletions cut 3 bases from V and 8 bases from J, with 13 bases between. The CDR3, as DNA: TGTGCCAGCAGCCAGCGCGGGGGTCACGAAAAACTGTTTTTT. Its translation: CASSQRGGHEKLFF.

The V gene is TRBV28, the J gene TRBJ2-3; TRBD2 matches at 10 bases. Germline CDR1 and CDR2: MDHEN and SYDVKM. The CDR3 consists of 15 residues. J gave up 1 base and V 5 bases, and 3 bases lay outside the gene matches. CDR3 sequence: CASSVLAGGTDTQYF. CDR3 nucleotides: TGTGCCAGCAGTGTCCTAGCGGGGGGCACAGATACGCAGTATTTT.

J is TRBJ1-3 and V is TRBV28; D remains ambiguous. The CDR3 has 14 amino acids. V was cut by 5 bases and J by 4 bases, with 12 bases left in between. The germline V gene has CDR1 MDHEN and CDR2 SYDVKM. In DNA form, the CDR3 reads TGTGCCAGCAGTCCCAATGGGCTCGGAAACACCATATATTTT. It is translated as CASSPNGLGNTIYF.

The chain carries TRBV6-6 and TRBJ1-1; D is undetermined. This CDR3 spans 13 amino acids. The V gene lost 4 bases and the J gene lost 1 base, with 7 bases spanning the gap. In germline, CDR1 is MNHNY, CDR2 SVGAGI (reference sequence). CDR3 amino acids: CASSSVENTEAFF. The CDR3 DNA is TGTGCCAGCAGTTCAGTTGAGAACACTGAAGCTTTCTTT.

This chain uses TRBV7-8 with TRBJ2-3, with TRBD1 matching over 8 bases. The CDR3 has 16 residues. Germline V gene lookup returns CDR1 SGHVS and CDR2 FQNEAQ. The ends lost 6 bases at V and 5 bases at J; junction bases unmatched: 13. The CDR3: CASRPGQGVIGDTQYF. In DNA form, the CDR3 reads TGTGCCAGCAGGCCCGGACAGGGTGTAATAGGAGATACGCAGTATTTT.

The chain uses TRBV7-9 and TRBJ2-5, with D possibly matching TRBD1 (5 bases). The germline V gene encodes CDR1 SEHNR and CDR2 FQNEAQ (reference sequence). V lost 5 bases to trimming and J lost 5 bases, with 15 bases between them. The CDR3 spans 14 residues. The CDR3 nucleotides are TGTGCCAGCAGCCCGAAGGGGCTCGGCGAGACCCAGTACTTC. Its protein is CASSPKGLGETQYF.